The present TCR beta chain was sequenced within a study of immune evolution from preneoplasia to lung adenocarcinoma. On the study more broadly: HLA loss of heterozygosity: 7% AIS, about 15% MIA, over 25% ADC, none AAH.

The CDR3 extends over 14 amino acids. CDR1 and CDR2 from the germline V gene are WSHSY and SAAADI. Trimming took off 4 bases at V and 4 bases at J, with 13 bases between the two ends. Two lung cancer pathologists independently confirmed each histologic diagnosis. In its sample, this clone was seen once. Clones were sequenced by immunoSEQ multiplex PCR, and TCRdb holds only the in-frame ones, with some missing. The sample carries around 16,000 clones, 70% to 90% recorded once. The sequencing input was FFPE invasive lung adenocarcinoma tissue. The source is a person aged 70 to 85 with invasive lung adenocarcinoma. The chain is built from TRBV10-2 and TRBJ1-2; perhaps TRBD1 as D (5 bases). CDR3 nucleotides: TGCGCCAGCAGTGCCAGGACGGGACTCTATGGCTACACCTTC. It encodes CASSARTGLYGYTF.